The T cell receptor beta chain under discussion was sequenced for a study of vaccination and CD4 T cells after COVID-19. Whole-study context: Typically, post-vaccine samples were obtained a median about 79 days after dose two, within a range of 14 to 241. Whole-study results and caveats: Convalescent patients showed a median 86.3% of reactive clones that were seen only post-vaccination.

Only a few counts were recorded for this clonotype. Its antigen remains unidentified. As for treatment: roughly 10-day PBMC culture with coronavirus spike peptide pools or control peptides (ViraFEST assay). Culture of two million PBMCs per well took place with around 10 IU/ml IL-2 and about 10 ug/ml peptide pools. The germline CDR1 and CDR2 sequences are SNHLY and FYNNEI. V was pared by 1 base and J by 7 bases, with 12 bases of the junction left unmatched. The CDR3 covers 18 residues. Cultured CD4+ T cell DNA underwent sequencing with the Oncomine TCR Beta short-read assay. Investigators obtained genomic DNA by extraction from cultured CD4+ T cells. MiXCR, run by TCRdb on the PCR reads, gives a single entry per CDR3 protein. Of over 20,000 distinct CDR3 sequences listed, 64% are singletons.

This sequence originates from a human donor who had recovered from COVID-19. The rearrangement uses TRBV2 and TRBJ1-6; 8 bases line up with TRBD1. The sample taken for sequencing was CD4+ T cells from blood, cultured in vitro. The CDR3 region has the DNA TGTGCCAGCAGTGAAGATGGACAGGGAAAGTCGTCAAATTCACCCCTCCACTTT. It specifies CASSEDGQGKSSNSPLHF.